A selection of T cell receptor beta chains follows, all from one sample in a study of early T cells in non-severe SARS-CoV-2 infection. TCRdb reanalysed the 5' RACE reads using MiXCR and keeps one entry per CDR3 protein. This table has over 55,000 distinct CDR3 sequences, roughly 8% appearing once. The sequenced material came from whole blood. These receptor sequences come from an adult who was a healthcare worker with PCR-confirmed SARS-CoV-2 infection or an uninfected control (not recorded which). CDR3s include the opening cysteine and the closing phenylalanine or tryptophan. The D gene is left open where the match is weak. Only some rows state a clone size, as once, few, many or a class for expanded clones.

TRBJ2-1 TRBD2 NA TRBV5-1 CASSLGLAVAEARNEQFF TGCGCCAGCAGCTTGGGACTAGCGGTCGCGGAAGCCCGCAATGAGCAGTTCTTC
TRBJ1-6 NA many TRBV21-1 CASTRQGGRSPLHF TGTGCCAGCACCAGACAGGGTGGCCGGTCACCCCTCCACTTT
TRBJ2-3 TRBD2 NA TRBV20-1 CRPGTSGRLGTDTQYF TGCAGGCCTGGGACTAGCGGCCGCCTAGGCACAGATACGCAGTATTTT
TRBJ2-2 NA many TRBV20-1 CSARPGRAWGELFF TGCAGTGCTAGACCTGGCCGGGCTTGGGGGGAGCTGTTTTTT
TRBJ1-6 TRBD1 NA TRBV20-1 CSATPGGGLNNSPLHF TGCAGTGCTACCCCAGGGGGCGGTCTGAATAATTCACCCCTCCACTTT
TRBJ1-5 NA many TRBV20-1 CSASWGQPQHF TGCAGTGCTTCTTGGGGTCAGCCCCAGCATTTT
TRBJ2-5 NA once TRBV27 CASSSGFRDLSETQYF TGTGCCAGCAGTTCCGGTTTCCGGGACCTCTCGGAGACCCAGTACTTC
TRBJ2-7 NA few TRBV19 CASSLASLSYEQYF TGTGCCAGTAGTCTAGCGAGCCTATCCTACGAGCAGTACTTC
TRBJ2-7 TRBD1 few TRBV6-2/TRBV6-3 CASSYVPWTGGSYEQYF TGTGCCAGCAGTTACGTTCCCTGGACAGGGGGGTCCTACGAGCAGTACTTC
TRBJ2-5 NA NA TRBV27 CASSLGYMETQYF TGTGCCAGCAGTTTAGGTTACATGGAGACCCAGTACTTC
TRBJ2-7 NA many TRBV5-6 CASSLGAVSSYEQYF TGTGCCAGCAGCTTGGGCGCCGTTAGCTCCTACGAGCAGTACTTC